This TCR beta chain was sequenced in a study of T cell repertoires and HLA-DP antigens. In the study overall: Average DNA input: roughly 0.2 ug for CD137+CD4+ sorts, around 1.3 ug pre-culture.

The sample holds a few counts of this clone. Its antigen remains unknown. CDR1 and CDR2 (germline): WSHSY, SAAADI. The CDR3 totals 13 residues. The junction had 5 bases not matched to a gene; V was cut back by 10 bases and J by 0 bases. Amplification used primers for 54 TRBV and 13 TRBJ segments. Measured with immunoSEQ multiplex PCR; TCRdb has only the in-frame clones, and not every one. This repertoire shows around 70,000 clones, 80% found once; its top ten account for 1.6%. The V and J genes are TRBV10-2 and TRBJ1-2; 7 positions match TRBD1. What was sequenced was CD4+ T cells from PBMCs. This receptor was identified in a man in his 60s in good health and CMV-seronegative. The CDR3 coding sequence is TGCGCCACCAGGGACAGTGCTAACTATGGCTACACCTTC. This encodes CATRDSANYGYTF.